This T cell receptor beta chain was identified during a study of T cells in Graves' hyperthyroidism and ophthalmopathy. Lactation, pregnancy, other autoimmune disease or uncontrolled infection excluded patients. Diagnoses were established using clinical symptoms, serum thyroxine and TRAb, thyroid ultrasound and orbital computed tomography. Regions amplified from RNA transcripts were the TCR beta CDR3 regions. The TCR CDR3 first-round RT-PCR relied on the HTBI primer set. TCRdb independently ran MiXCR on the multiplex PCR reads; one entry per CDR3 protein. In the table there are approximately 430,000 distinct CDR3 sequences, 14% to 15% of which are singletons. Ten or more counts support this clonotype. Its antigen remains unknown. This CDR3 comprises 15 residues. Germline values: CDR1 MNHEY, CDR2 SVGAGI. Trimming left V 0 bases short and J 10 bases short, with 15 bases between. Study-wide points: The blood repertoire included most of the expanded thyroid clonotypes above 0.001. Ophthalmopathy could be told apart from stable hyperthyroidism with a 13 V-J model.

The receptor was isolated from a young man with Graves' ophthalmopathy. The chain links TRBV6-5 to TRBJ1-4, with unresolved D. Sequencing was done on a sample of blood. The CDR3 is CASSYSLPDEGKLFF. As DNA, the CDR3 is TGTGCCAGCAGTTACTCGCTACCGGACGAGGGAAAACTGTTTTTT.